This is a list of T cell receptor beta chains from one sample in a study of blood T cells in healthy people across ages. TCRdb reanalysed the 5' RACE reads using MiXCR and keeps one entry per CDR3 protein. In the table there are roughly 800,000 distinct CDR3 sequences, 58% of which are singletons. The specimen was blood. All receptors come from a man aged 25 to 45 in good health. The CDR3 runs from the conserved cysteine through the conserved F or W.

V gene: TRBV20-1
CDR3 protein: CSATGGASSGANVLTF

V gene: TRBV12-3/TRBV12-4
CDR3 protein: CASSFGGSGDVEYF

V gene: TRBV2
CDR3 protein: CASNKRRGDEKLFF

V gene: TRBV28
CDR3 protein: CASSFVGGPAQETQYF

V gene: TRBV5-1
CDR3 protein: CASSIQGPNEQFF

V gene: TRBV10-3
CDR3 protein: CAIRVGDRDGFYEQYF

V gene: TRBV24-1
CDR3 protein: CATSDMNRDGYTF

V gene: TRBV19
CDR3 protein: CASSIAGNRMDEKLFF

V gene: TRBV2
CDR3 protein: CASGAGTGRTETQYF

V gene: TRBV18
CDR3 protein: CASSEFEGGPQETQYF

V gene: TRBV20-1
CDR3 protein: CSAIYWTSGVNEQFF

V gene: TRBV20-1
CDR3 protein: CSAKTREGTEAFF

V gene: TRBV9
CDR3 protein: CASSVGQGAFAEAFF

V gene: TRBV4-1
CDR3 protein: CASSPPAAGVLGEQFF

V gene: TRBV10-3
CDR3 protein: CAITGGISYEQYF

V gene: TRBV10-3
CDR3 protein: CAISESWRSSYNEQFF

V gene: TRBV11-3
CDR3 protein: CASSLEDRSEQYF

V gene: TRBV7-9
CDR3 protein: CASSLGGEAGYTF

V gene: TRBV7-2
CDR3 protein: CASSFPLFGGSKETQYF